This TCR beta chain was sequenced for a study of metastatic and nonmetastatic thyroid tumors. Study-level information: Repertoire comparison spanned blood and tumor or nodule tissue of malignant and benign thyroid patients. Broader study findings: The reported finding was significantly higher TCR beta diversity in malignant thyroid tumors relative to benign nodules, in blood and tumor.

All patients were treatment-naive before thyroid surgery. V was pared by 2 bases and J by 5 bases, with 15 bases between. There are 14 residues in the CDR3. Per the germline V gene, CDR1 is DFQATT and CDR2 is SNEGSKA (reference sequence). The authors' processing: CDR3 differences across clinicopathological groups were used to build a distant-metastasis classifier for papillary thyroid cancer. Via MiXCR, TCRdb re-called the PCR reads. TCRdb, not the authors, supplied the V and J calls. The repertoire consists of approximately 22,000 clones, with around 15% occurring once and the leading ten covering 14%. This clone was counted at least ten times. The antigen remains unidentified.

The gene calls are TRBV20-1 and TRBJ2-5; tentatively, D is TRBD2 (5 bases). Material: blood. This TCR was recovered from a female donor with papillary thyroid cancer or a benign thyroid nodule (not recorded which). Some clones in this sample may be carry-over from other donors' samples. CDR3 in amino acids: CSARPPAVGETQYF. CDR3 DNA sequence: TGCAGTGCTAGACCCCCAGCGGTTGGGGAGACCCAGTACTTC.